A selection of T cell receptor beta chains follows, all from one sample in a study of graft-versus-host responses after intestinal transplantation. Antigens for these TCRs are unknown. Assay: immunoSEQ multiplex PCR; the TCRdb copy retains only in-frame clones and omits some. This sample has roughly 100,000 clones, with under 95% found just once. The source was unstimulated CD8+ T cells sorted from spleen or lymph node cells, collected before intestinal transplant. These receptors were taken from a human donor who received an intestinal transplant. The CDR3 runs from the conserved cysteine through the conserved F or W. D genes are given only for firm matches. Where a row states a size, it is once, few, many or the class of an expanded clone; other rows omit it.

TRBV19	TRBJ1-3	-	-	CASSINPYRDPGNTIYF	TGTGCCAGTAGTATTAACCCCTACCGGGACCCTGGAAACACCATATATTTT
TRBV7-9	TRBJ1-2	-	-	CASSSSLRAPFSGYTF	TGTGCCAGCAGCTCCAGCCTTAGGGCCCCTTTTTCTGGCTACACCTTC
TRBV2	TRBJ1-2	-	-	CASTVGGWGYGYTF	TGTGCCAGCACAGTCGGTGGTTGGGGGTATGGCTACACCTTC
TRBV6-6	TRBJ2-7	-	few	CASSYSRGISYEQYF	TGTGCCAGCAGTTACTCGAGGGGGATCTCCTACGAGCAGTACTTC
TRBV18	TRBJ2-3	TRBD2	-	CASSPSSGVQSDTQYF	TGTGCCAGCTCACCATCAAGCGGGGTACAGTCAGATACGCAGTATTTT
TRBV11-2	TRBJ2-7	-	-	CASSLGVVGYYEQYF	TGTGCCAGCAGCTTAGGAGTAGTCGGATACTACGAGCAGTACTTC
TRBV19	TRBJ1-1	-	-	CASSMVSVLNTEAFF	TGTGCCAGTAGTATGGTCAGTGTCCTGAACACTGAAGCTTTCTTT
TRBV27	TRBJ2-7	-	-	CASSLGSPYEQYF	TGTGCCAGCAGTCTGGGATCCCCCTACGAGCAGTACTTC
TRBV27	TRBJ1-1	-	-	CASSLKVNTEAFF	TGTGCCAGCAGTTTAAAAGTGAACACTGAAGCTTTCTTT
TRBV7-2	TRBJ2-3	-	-	CASSLAHLPGLYQRGHTDTQYF	TGTGCCAGCAGCCTAGCACACCTACCCGGCCTGTACCAAAGGGGTCACACAGATACGCAGTATTTT
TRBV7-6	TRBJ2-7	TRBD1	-	CASSPRQGTYEQYF	TGTGCCAGCAGCCCCCGACAGGGTACCTACGAGCAGTACTTC
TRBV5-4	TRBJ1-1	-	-	CASSLAEGVSEAFF	TGTGCCAGCAGCTTGGCCGAAGGGGTTTCTGAAGCTTTCTTT
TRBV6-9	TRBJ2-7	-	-	CASSKNYEQYF	TGTGCCAGCAGCAAAAATTACGAGCAGTACTTC
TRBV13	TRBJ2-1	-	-	CASSPPAQERYNEQFF	TGTGCCAGCAGCCCCCCCGCGCAGGAGCGATACAATGAGCAGTTCTTC
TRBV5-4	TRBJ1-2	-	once	CASSPDRNYGYTF	TGTGCCAGCAGCCCCGACAGAAACTATGGCTACACCTTC
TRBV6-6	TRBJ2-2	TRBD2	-	CASIPSGGGPPGELFF	TGTGCCAGCATCCCTAGCGGGGGAGGCCCCCCCGGGGAGCTGTTTTTT
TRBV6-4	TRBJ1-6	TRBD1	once	CASSEGTGGNSPLHF	TGTGCCAGCAGTGAGGGGACAGGGGGAAATTCACCCCTCCACTTT
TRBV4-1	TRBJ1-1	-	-	CASSPQEENTEAFF	TGCGCCAGCAGCCCTCAGGAGGAGAACACTGAAGCTTTCTTT
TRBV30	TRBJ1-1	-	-	CAWSVVRGDTEAFF	TGTGCCTGGAGTGTTGTAAGGGGCGACACTGAAGCTTTCTTT
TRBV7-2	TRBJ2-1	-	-	CASSPPAYVYNEQFF	TGTGCCAGCAGCCCCCCGGCTTATGTTTACAATGAGCAGTTCTTC
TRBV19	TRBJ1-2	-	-	CASSYGGLGYGYTF	TGTGCCAGTTCCTACGGCGGGTTGGGCTATGGCTACACCTTC
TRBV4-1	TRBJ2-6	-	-	CASSQENRPGANVLTF	TGCGCCAGCAGCCAAGAGAATCGCCCTGGGGCCAACGTCCTGACTTTC
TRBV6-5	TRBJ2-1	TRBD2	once	CASSYSGGTYNEQFF	TGTGCCAGCAGTTATTCGGGGGGGACCTACAATGAGCAGTTCTTC
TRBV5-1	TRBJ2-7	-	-	CASSPLILYGGREQYF	TGCGCCAGCAGCCCGTTGATCCTATACGGGGGGCGCGAGCAGTACTTC
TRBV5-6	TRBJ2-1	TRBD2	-	CASGPRGSGGGNEQFF	TGTGCCAGCGGACCGAGGGGTAGCGGGGGAGGGAATGAGCAGTTCTTC
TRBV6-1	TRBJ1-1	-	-	CASSESGLNTEAFF	TGTGCCAGCAGTGAGAGCGGCTTGAACACTGAAGCTTTCTTT
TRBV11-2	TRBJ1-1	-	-	CASSLAREAFF	TGTGCCAGCAGCCTAGCTCGGGAAGCTTTCTTT
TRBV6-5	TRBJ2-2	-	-	CASTSPGPGTGELFF	TGTGCCAGCACCTCCCCGGGACCAGGGACCGGGGAGCTGTTTTTT
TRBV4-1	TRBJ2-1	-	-	CASSQYGGHNEQFF	TGCGCCAGCAGCCAATACGGGGGCCACAATGAGCAGTTCTTC
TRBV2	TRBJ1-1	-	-	CARDIQNTEAFF	TGTGCCAGGGACATCCAGAACACTGAAGCTTTCTTT
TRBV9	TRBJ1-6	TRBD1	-	CASSAWDRANSLLHF	TGTGCCAGCAGCGCGTGGGACAGGGCAAATTCACTCCTCCACTTT
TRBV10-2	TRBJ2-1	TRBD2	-	CASTNEAGGAYNEQFF	TGCGCCAGCACTAATGAAGCGGGGGGGGCCTACAATGAGCAGTTCTTC
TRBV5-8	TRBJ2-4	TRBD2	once	CASSSSLLTSANIQYF	TGTGCCAGCAGCTCAAGCCTTTTGACTAGCGCAAACATTCAGTACTTC
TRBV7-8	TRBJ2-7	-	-	CASSLPGRSYEQYF	TGTGCCAGCAGCTTACCAGGACGGTCCTACGAGCAGTACTTC
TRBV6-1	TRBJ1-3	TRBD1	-	CASRQGAWDTIYF	TGTGCCAGCAGGCAGGGGGCTTGGGACACCATATATTTT
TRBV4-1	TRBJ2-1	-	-	CASSQEPLGGGYNEQFF	TGCGCCAGCAGCCAAGAACCCCTAGGGGGGGGTTACAATGAGCAGTTCTTC
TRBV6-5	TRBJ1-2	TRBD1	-	CASSYSTGYGYTF	TGTGCCAGCAGTTACTCGACAGGGTATGGCTACACCTTC
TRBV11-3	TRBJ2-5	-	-	CASRGRVGQETQYF	TGTGCCAGCAGGGGGCGGGTAGGCCAAGAGACCCAGTACTTC
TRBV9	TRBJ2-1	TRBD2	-	CASSGPGLGSNEQFF	TGTGCCAGCAGTGGCCCGGGACTAGGGAGCAATGAGCAGTTCTTC
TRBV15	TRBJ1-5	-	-	CATSRGRGATGQPQHF	TGTGCCACCAGCAGAGGCAGGGGCGCGACGGGGCAGCCCCAGCATTTT
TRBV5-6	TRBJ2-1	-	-	CASRYFWTEGNEQFF	TGTGCCAGCAGATACTTTTGGACAGAAGGTAATGAGCAGTTCTTC
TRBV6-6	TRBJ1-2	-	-	CASSPGGGYGYTF	TGTGCCAGCAGTCCCGGTGGGGGCTATGGCTACACCTTC
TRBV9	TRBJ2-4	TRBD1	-	CASSPGTGKNIQYF	TGTGCCAGCAGTCCCGGGACAGGGAAAAACATTCAGTACTTC
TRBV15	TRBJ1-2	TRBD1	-	CATSPLDGQGSYGYTF	TGTGCCACCAGCCCCCTGGACGGACAGGGTTCCTATGGCTACACCTTC
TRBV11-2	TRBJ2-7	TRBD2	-	CASSFGAGGLYEQYF	TGTGCCAGCAGCTTCGGTGCGGGGGGGCTCTACGAGCAGTACTTC
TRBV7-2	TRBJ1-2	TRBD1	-	CASRPDRGQGGLWEGYTF	TGTGCCAGCAGACCAGACAGGGGACAGGGCGGTCTATGGGAAGGCTACACCTTC
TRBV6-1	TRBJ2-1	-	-	CASSEGGLPQFF	TGTGCCAGCAGTGAAGGGGGACTCCCCCAGTTCTTC
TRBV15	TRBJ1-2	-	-	CATSMPLDVPYGYTF	TGTGCCACCAGCATGCCCCTCGACGTTCCCTATGGCTACACCTTC
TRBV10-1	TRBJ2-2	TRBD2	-	CASSGTSGGPGRTGELFF	TGCGCCAGCAGTGGGACTAGCGGGGGGCCGGGACGAACCGGGGAGCTGTTTTTT
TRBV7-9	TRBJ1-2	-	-	CASDSGRANYGYTF	TGTGCCAGCGACTCCGGAAGAGCGAACTATGGCTACACCTTC